This T cell receptor (beta chain) was observed in a study of T cell responses to AZD1222 COVID-19 vaccine. Study results and limitations: At study baseline, merely six AZD1222 recipients were seropositive. Researchers report vaccine-associated CD4 TCRs spanning spike, with dominance at 160-218 and 743-854. The sample set comprised mostly white British donors with more females, and clonal diversity was possibly underestimated.

In regard to this clone: Antigen unknown.

TCRdb keeps only in-frame clones here, not all; method: immunoSEQ multiplex PCR. Of some 190,000 clones listed, roughly nine tenths are singletons. It was second doses at about 4 or about 12 weeks that were pooled. Germline values: CDR1 LGHDT, CDR2 YNNKEL (reference sequence). The V gene end was trimmed by 0 bases and the J gene end by 7 bases; junction bases not matched to a gene: 8. This CDR3 comprises 17 residues. This TCR came from an adult who received the AZD1222 COVID-19 vaccine. The sequenced sample was peripheral blood, obtained 28 days after the second AZD1222 dose. This chain uses TRBV3-1 (or the pseudogene TRBV3-2) with TRBJ2-1; 11 nucleotides align to TRBD2. CDR3 region: CASSQEELAGGLNEQFF. The CDR3 DNA follows: TGTGCCAGCAGCCAAGAGGAGTTAGCGGGAGGGCTTAATGAGCAGTTCTTC.